The 18 T cell receptor beta chains listed next were all sequenced from one sample in a study of blood T cells in healthy people across ages. Sample-barcoded 5' priming and a J-beta primer mix drove a second PCR of about 7 to 11 cycles. From the 5' RACE reads, TCRdb called clonotypes with MiXCR, one entry per CDR3 protein. Of hundreds of thousands of distinct CDR3 sequences listed, approximately 40% are singletons. The sequenced sample was blood. The receptors stem from a man older than 75 in good health.

The V call is TRBV7-2, the J call TRBJ2-1; TRBD1 matches at 8 bases. The CDR3 has 15 residues. Germline V gene lookup returns CDR1 SGHTA and CDR2 FQGNSA. V lost 6 bases, J lost 2 bases, and 6 bases stayed unmatched. The CDR3 DNA reads TGTGCCAGCAGTCGAGACAGGGGACCCTACAATGAGCAGTTCTTC. Residues: CASSRDRGPYNEQFF.

A few counts support this clonotype. CDR3 in amino acids: CATSDSRRGASYGYTF. The CDR3 coding sequence is TGTGCCACCAGTGATTCCCGGAGAGGGGCTTCATATGGCTACACCTTC. V is TRBV24-1 and J is TRBJ1-2; tentative D call: TRBD1 (5 bases). V was cut by 2 bases and J by 5 bases, with 17 bases left in between. CDR1 KGHDR and CDR2 SFDVKD come from the germline V gene. The CDR3 has 16 residues.

This clonotype was seen a few times. In nucleotides, the CDR3 is TGTGCCATCGGAGGACAGGGGGCGGAAGAGCAGTACTTC. Translated: CAIGGQGAEEQYF. J is TRBJ2-7 and V is TRBV10-3; the match to TRBD1 covers 11 bases. V trimming: 8 bases; J trimming: 7 bases; junction bases outside the gene matches: 7. Germline CDR1 is ENHRY and CDR2 is SYGVKD. This CDR3 is 13 amino acids long.

This clonotype appeared a single time. The gene calls are TRBV6-1 and TRBJ1-5; D is undetermined. V lost 7 bases to trimming and J lost 5 bases, with 12 bases between them. The CDR3 is 13 amino acids. The germline V gene has CDR1 MNHNS and CDR2 SASEGT. The CDR3 sequence: CASTGDIHQPQHF. The CDR3 DNA is TGTGCCAGCACCGGAGACATTCATCAGCCCCAGCATTTT.

The chain uses TRBV2 and TRBJ2-1; 7 bases fit TRBD1. The CDR3 totals 17 residues. Germline V lookup: CDR1 SNHLY, CDR2 FYNNEI. After removal of 1 base from V and 2 bases from J, the junction contained 8 bases not matched to a gene. In DNA form, the CDR3 reads TGTGCCAGCAGTGAAGGGACAGGCAAAATCCCCTACAATGAGCAGTTCTTC. This translates into CASSEGTGKIPYNEQFF.

Comment on this clonotype: Mismatch with germline at one junction end may stem from a read error. V usage is TRBV20-1 and J usage is TRBJ2-1; 10 bases map to TRBD2. This CDR3 region has 14 residues. CDR1 and CDR2 (germline): DFQATT, SNEGSKA (reference sequence). The CDR3 DNA reads TGCAGTGCCAGAGGACTAGCGGTCTACAATGAGCAGTTCTTC. Amino acids: CSARGLAVYNEQFF.

J is TRBJ2-7 and V is TRBV27, with 8 bases that match TRBD1. The junction had 7 bases not matched to a gene; V was cut back by 5 bases and J by 1 base. The CDR3 runs to 15 residues. Germline lookup yields CDR1 MNHEY and CDR2 SMNVEV (reference sequence). CDR3 sequence (DNA): TGTGCCAGCAGTCCCGTCAGGACAGGGTCCTACGAGCAGTACTTC. Translated, it gives CASSPVRTGSYEQYF.

J is TRBJ2-7 and V is TRBV10-3; 7 bases map to TRBD1. With V trimmed by 6 bases and J by 6 bases, 17 bases remained unmatched. Germline CDR1 reads ENHRY; CDR2 reads SYGVKD. This CDR3 has 16 residues. In DNA form, the CDR3 reads TGTGCCATCAGCCGACCCTACGGACAGGTTTTGAGCGAGCAGTACTTC. Its protein is CAISRPYGQVLSEQYF.

V is TRBV7-2 and J is TRBJ1-4; D gene ambiguous. The CDR3 covers 17 residues. V was shortened by 1 base and J by 8 bases, with 20 bases between the two germline ends. The germline gives CDR1 SGHTA, CDR2 FQGNSA. This chain's CDR3 is CASSLVGVNPGREKLFF. The CDR3 DNA reads TGTGCCAGCAGCTTAGTCGGGGTGAACCCGGGTCGGGAAAAACTGTTTTTT. The whole variable domain, filled in from reference TRBV7-2 and TRBJ1-4, reads GAGVSQSPSNKVTEKGKDVELRCDPISGHTALYWYRQSLGQGLEFLIYFQGNSAPDKSGLPSDRFSAERTGGSVSTLTIQRTQQEDSAVYLCASSLVGVNPGREKLFFGSGTQLSVL.

A few counts support this clonotype. The rearrangement links TRBV7-8 to TRBJ2-1; 12 nucleotides align to TRBD2. The V and J ends lost 5 bases and 6 bases, in that order; junction bases with no gene match: 11. This CDR3 is built from 17 residues. CDR1 is SGHVS and CDR2 is FQNEAQ in the germline V gene. The CDR3 DNA reads as TGTGCCAGCAGCCTCGAGACTAGCGGGGGCCGTGGCAATGAGCAGTTCTTC. Its protein product is CASSLETSGGRGNEQFF.

This rearrangement joins TRBV3-1 to TRBJ2-2, with D maybe TRBD2 (5 bases). V dropped 2 bases and J dropped 5 bases, with 12 bases sitting between them. This CDR3 contains 15 residues. Germline V gene data show CDR1 as LGHDT and CDR2 as YNNKEL (reference sequence). CDR3: CASSQLRAVTGELFF. The DNA of the CDR3 is TGTGCCAGCAGCCAACTGAGGGCGGTGACCGGGGAGCTGTTTTTT.

This clonotype has only a few counts. V usage is TRBV20-1 and J usage is TRBJ1-1; 8 nucleotides align to TRBD1. This CDR3 contains 20 residues. V lost 0 bases and J lost 0; bases outside the gene matches: 18. Germline V lookup: CDR1 DFQATT, CDR2 SNEGSKA (reference sequence). The CDR3 loop is CSARDPLRTGQLRMNTEAFF. The CDR3 DNA sequence: TGCAGTGCTAGAGATCCTTTAAGGACAGGGCAATTGCGGATGAACACTGAAGCTTTCTTT.

CDR3 sequence reads: CSAREPGGSGKNEKLFF. The CDR3 DNA reads as TGCAGTGCTAGAGAACCAGGGGGCTCAGGAAAAAATGAAAAACTGTTTTTT. The V gene is TRBV20-1, the J gene TRBJ1-4; 8 nucleotides agree with TRBD1. The V gene's germline CDR1 is DFQATT and CDR2 SNEGSKA (reference sequence). CDR3 length: 17 amino acids. V gave up 0 bases and J gave up 5 bases; unmatched junction bases: 11.

V usage is TRBV7-9 and J usage is TRBJ1-5, with a weak D call TRBD1 (5 bases). The V end lost 2 bases, the J end lost 2 bases, and 13 bases lay between the germline ends. Germline CDR1 SEHNR, CDR2 FQNEAQ (reference sequence). This CDR3 has 16 residues. As DNA, the CDR3 is TGTGCCAGCAGCTTAAGTTCAGGGAGGGGCAATCAGCCCCAGCATTTT. It is translated as CASSLSSGRGNQPQHF.

This clonotype occurred many times. This chain uses TRBV4-1 with TRBJ2-5, with 10 bases fitting TRBD2. Germline assignment: CDR1 MGHRA and CDR2 YSYEKL. V lost 1 base and J lost 3; bases outside the gene matches: 11. The CDR3 is 18 amino acids. CDR3 in amino acids: CASSQGGVAGGIEETQYF. In nucleotides, the CDR3 is TGCGCCAGCAGCCAAGGGGGGGTAGCGGGGGGAATAGAAGAGACCCAGTACTTC.

V and J are TRBV28 and TRBJ2-5; TRBD1 matches 9 bases. Germline CDR1 reads MDHEN; CDR2 reads SYDVKM. V lost 5 bases and J lost 3; bases outside the gene matches: 10. This CDR3 is 16 amino acids long. CDR3 sequence: CASSLSGQGYEETQYF. CDR3 coding DNA: TGTGCCAGCAGTCTTTCGGGACAGGGATACGAAGAGACCCAGTACTTC.

The CDR3 region has the DNA TGTGCCAGCAGCTTAGTAAGCCGTGGCGAGCAGTACTTC. The encoded protein is CASSLVSRGEQYF. The V and J genes are TRBV7-2 and TRBJ2-7; D gene uncertain. The CDR3 contains 13 residues. Trimming cost V 1 base and J 6 bases, with 10 bases left between them. The germline CDR1 and CDR2 sequences are SGHTA and FQGNSA.

There are many counts of this clonotype. Germline is not matched at one junction end, which may reflect a read error. The chain combines TRBV5-1 with TRBJ2-5; perhaps D is TRBD1 or TRBD2 (5 bases each). There are 13 residues in the CDR3. Per the germline V gene, CDR1 is SGHRS and CDR2 is YFSETQ. This chain's CDR3 is CASSLVGGETQYF. The CDR3 nucleotides are TGTGCCAGCAGCTTAGTTGGGGGAGAGACCCAGTACTTC.